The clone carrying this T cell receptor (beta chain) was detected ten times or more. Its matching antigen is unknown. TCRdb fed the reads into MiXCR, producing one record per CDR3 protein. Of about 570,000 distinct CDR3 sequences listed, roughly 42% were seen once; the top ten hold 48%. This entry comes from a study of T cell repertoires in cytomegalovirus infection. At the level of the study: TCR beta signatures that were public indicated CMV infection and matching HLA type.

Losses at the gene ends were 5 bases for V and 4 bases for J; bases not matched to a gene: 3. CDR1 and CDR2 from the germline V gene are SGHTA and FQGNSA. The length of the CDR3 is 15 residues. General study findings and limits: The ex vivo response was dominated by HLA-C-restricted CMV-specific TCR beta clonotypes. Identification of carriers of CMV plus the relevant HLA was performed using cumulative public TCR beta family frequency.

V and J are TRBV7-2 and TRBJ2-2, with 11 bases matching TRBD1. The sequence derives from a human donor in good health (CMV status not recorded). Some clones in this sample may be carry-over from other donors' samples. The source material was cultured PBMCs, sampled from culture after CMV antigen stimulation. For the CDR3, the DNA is TGTGCCAGCAGCCGGGGACAGGGGGGCACCGGGGAGCTGTTTTTT. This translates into CASSRGQGGTGELFF.